These 10 T cell receptor beta chains were sequenced from one sample in a study of CD8 T cells in Susac syndrome (dated by TCRdb to between 2018 and 2020). The library was built by means of the immunoSEQ multiplex PCR assay. RNA was extracted using the RNeasy kit, and roughly 0.5 to 1 ug of the RNA was reverse transcribed with random hexamers. TCRdb trimmed the raw reads at Q25, called clones with MiXCR and kept productive beta chains. Duplicate CDR3 protein sequences are folded into a single record with the most common DNA and genes. Here the sample has roughly 100,000 distinct CDR3 sequences; 96% occur a single time. About 0.65% of the sample lies in the top ten. Sequences were obtained from CD8+ T cells from PBMCs. The receptors originated from a human donor with Susac syndrome.

The genes are TRBV7-2 and TRBJ2-1, with D possibly being TRBD1 (5 bases). Germline V lookup: CDR1 SGHTA, CDR2 FQGNSA. The CDR3 consists of 14 residues. V was trimmed by 3 bases and J by 4 bases, leaving 10 bases between them. The DNA for the CDR3 is TGTGCCAGCAGCTTCTCAGGGCTGTACAATGAGCAGTTCTTC. It codes for CASSFSGLYNEQFF.

The genes are TRBV20-1 and TRBJ1-1, with 8 positions matching TRBD1. The CDR3 runs 13 residues. Germline-derived CDR1 and CDR2 are DFQATT and SNEGSKA (reference sequence). The J segment lost 4 bases and the V segment lost 3 bases, leaving 4 bases of the junction unmatched. DNA for the CDR3: TGCAGTGCTAGTTCTACAGGGGGCACTGAAGCTTTCTTT. It yields the protein CSASSTGGTEAFF.

The chain carries TRBV4-2 and TRBJ1-3; no firm D call. The CDR3 has 14 amino acids. Germline values: CDR1 LGHNA, CDR2 YNFKEQ. V lost 3 bases to trimming and J lost 3 bases, with 9 bases between them. CDR3 sequence reads: CASSQREGGNTIYF. The CDR3 DNA reads TGTGCCAGCAGCCAGAGGGAAGGTGGAAACACCATATATTTT.

This chain joins TRBV5-1 and TRBJ1-3, with D possibly TRBD1 on 6 matching bases. CDR1 is SGHRS, CDR2 YFSETQ, per germline. V dropped 4 bases and J dropped 0 bases, with 11 bases sitting between them. The CDR3 extends over 15 amino acids. Here the CDR3 reads CASSRTENSGNTIYF. In DNA form, the CDR3 reads TGCGCCAGCAGCCGGACAGAGAACTCTGGAAACACCATATATTTT.

This clonotype showed up just once. This sequence joins TRBV28 and TRBJ2-3, with TRBD2 matching over 7 bases. The trim removed 6 bases at V and 2 bases at J, leaving 8 bases unmatched. The CDR3 loop spans 15 amino acids. In germline, CDR1 is MDHEN, CDR2 SYDVKM. CDR3 residues: CASSPLLAVTDTQYF. CDR3 nucleotide sequence: TGTGCCAGCAGCCCCCTGCTAGCGGTCACAGATACGCAGTATTTT. Looking up the rest from reference TRBV28 and TRBJ2-3 gives the full variable domain: DVKVTQSSRYLVKRTGEKVFLECVQDMDHENMFWYRQDPGLGLRLIYFSYDVKMKEKGDIPEGYSVSREKKERFSLILESASTNQTSMYLCASSPLLAVTDTQYFGPGTRLTVL.

The gene calls are TRBV9 and TRBJ1-2; D is undetermined. Germline assignment: CDR1 SGDLS and CDR2 YYNGEE. This CDR3 has 13 amino acids. V was clipped by 7 bases and J by 6 bases, with 16 bases between them. The CDR3 DNA follows: TGTGCCAGCGGGTACGGCTTACCAAATGGCTACACCTTC. It is translated as CASGYGLPNGYTF.

The V and J genes are TRBV20-1 and TRBJ2-7; a weak D match, TRBD2 (5 bases). The CDR3 is 14 amino acids. V dropped 2 bases and J dropped 1 base, with 12 bases sitting between them. Germline V lookup: CDR1 DFQATT, CDR2 SNEGSKA (reference sequence). The CDR3 sequence: CSARPASLSYEQYF. DNA for the CDR3: TGCAGTGCTAGACCGGCTAGCCTTTCCTACGAGCAGTACTTC.

The chain couples TRBV4-1 to TRBJ2-1; D perhaps matches TRBD1 (5 bases). Germline CDR1 MGHRA, CDR2 YSYEKL. V lost 0 bases and J lost 0, with 9 bases in between. This CDR3 spans 16 amino acids. The CDR3 reads CASSQDRGHSYNEQFF. The CDR3 DNA sequence: TGCGCCAGCAGCCAAGATAGGGGTCACTCCTACAATGAGCAGTTCTTC.

The rearrangement joins TRBV20-1 to TRBJ2-1, with TRBD2 identical over 14 bases. The CDR3 runs to 14 residues. CDR1 and CDR2 from the germline V gene are DFQATT and SNEGSKA (reference sequence). Losses at the gene ends were 4 bases for V and 6 bases for J; bases not matched to a gene: 2. This CDR3 is CSAMGTSGGNEQFF. The CDR3 bases are TGCAGTGCTATGGGGACTAGCGGGGGCAATGAGCAGTTCTTC.

V gene TRBV5-1 combines with J gene TRBJ1-6; D is undetermined. V lost 4 bases and J 7 bases, leaving 15 bases between the germline ends. There are 15 residues in the CDR3. Germline V gives CDR1 SGHRS, CDR2 YFSETQ. Here the CDR3 reads CASSRAGSANSPLHF. In DNA form, the CDR3 reads TGCGCCAGCAGCCGGGCGGGGAGCGCCAATTCACCCCTCCACTTT.